This paragraph reports one T cell receptor beta chain. The target of this receptor is not known. Base qualities are not at hand, and no much larger clone is one base apart. The immunoSEQ Assay, a bias-controlled multiplex PCR, was used to amplify TCRbeta CDR3 regions from genomic DNA. Per the original workflow: The number of nucleated cells in each sample was estimated by amplification of reference gene primers within the assay. To quantify the absolute abundance of each unique TCRbeta CDR3 rearrangement, sequence reads were collapsed and filtered. For each sample, productive Simpson clonality was calculated as the square root of Simpson's diversity index across productive rearrangements. The table comes from immuneACCESS by way of TCRdb, which keeps in-frame sequences with V and J called. Part of the clones is missing from these tables; in studies checked, under half for an unresolved V gene and the rest for unknown reasons. Clonal size and the V and J genes are those of that table, whereas D and trimming came from the DNA. In this sample the table shows tens of thousands of clones, 90% of which occur a single time. The ten top clones hold about 8.6% of the sample.

The data derive from a study of blood T cell repertoires in COVID-19 (dated by TCRdb to 2018 to 2020). Concerning the study at large: Collaborator samples came from the United States, Italy and Spain and covered acute and convalescent phases of COVID-19. Where available, HLA class I and class II types were obtained from metadata supplied by the sample provider rather than from assay-based typing. The repertoires were released in a freely available public database meant as a resource for research on the immune response to SARS-CoV-2. Nearly every sample came with metadata listing a de-identified subject ID, COVID-19 status, age in years and sex. The prospective study material was composed of cDNA or gDNA derived from T cells, B-cell-depleted T cells, or PBMCs. The samples were drawn from two sources: the first 160 participants of the ongoing ImmuneRACE study, and some 1,300 subjects contributed by 6 global collaborators. Subjects who had been exposed to COVID-19, were actively infected with it, or had recovered from it provided the deeply sampled blood TCRbeta repertoires that made up the dataset.

Overall study results and their limits: The amount of clinical and demographic metadata varied by source and participant and was provided uncurated.

V lost 7 bases and J lost 5 bases; the stretch between them is 8 bases long. The CDR3 runs 11 amino acids, cysteine and phenylalanine included. CDR3 DNA is the only sequence kept; it has 33 bases, read in frame from the first base. Sequences MGHRA (CDR1) and YSYEKL (CDR2) are obtained from the germline V gene. Whole blood was collected in K2EDTA tubes by collaborating institutions according to the institutions' own protocols. For TCRbeta analysis, collaborator samples were shipped as frozen whole blood, as isolated PBMCs, or as DNA extracted from either sample type. The chain is encoded by TRBV4-1 joined to TRBJ1-1, with the D gene uncertain. The sequenced sample was peripheral blood. This TCR was sampled from a woman aged 40 to 50 with active COVID-19. Read as DNA, the sequence is TGCGCCAGCAACAGCGGGACTGAAGCTTTCTTT. The resulting protein is CASNSGTEAFF.